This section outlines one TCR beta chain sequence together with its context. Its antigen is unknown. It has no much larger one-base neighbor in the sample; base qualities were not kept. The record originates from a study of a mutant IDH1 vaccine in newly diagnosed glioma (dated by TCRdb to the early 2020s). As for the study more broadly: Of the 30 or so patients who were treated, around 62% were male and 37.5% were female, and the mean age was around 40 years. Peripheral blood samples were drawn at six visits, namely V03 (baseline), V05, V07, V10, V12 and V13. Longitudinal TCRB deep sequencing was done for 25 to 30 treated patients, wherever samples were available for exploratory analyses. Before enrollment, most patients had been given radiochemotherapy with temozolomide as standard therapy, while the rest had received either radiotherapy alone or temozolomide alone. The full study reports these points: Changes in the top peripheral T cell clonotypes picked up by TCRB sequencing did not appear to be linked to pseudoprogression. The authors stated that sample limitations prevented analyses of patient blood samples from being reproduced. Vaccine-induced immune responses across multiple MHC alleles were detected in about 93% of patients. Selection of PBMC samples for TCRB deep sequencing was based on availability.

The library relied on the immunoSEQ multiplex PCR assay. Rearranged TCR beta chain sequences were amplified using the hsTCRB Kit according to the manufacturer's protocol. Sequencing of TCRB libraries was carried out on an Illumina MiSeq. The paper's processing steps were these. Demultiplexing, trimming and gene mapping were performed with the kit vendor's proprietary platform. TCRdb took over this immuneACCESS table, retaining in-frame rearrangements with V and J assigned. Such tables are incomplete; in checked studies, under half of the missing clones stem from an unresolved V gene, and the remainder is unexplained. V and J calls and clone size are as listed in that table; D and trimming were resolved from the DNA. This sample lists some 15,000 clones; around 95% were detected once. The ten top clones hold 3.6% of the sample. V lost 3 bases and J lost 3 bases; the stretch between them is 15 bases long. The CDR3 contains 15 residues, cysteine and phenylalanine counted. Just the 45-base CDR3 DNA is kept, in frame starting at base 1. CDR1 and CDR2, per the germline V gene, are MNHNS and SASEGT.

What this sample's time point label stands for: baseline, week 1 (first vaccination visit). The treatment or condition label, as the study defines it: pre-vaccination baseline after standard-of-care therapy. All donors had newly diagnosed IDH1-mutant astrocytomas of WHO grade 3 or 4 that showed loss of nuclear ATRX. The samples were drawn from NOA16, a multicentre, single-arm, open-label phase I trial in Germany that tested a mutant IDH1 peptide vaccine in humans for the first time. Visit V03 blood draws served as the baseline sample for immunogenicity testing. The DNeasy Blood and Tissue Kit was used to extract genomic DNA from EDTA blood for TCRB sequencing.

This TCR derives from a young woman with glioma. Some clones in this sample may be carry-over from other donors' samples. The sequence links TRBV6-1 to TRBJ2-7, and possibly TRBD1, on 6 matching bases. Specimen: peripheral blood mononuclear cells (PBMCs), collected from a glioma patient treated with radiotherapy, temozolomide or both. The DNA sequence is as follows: TGTGCCAGCAGTGAGCTCAGGGGTGAACACTACGAGCAGTACTTC. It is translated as CASSELRGEHYEQYF.